Below, 21 T cell receptor beta chains from the same sample are listed, as sequenced in a study of CD8 T cells in ankylosing spondylitis. TCRdb called the 5' RACE reads again in MiXCR, with one record for every CDR3 protein. The data hold 200,000 to 250,000 distinct CDR3 sequences, with around 19% observed a single time. No antigens are known for them. Regarding the study as a whole: One TCR beta motif, made up of under ten highly homologous variants, appeared characteristic of ankylosing spondylitis blood.

Material: blood, either unsorted or a sorted T cell fraction (not recorded which). Source of these receptors: a male donor with ankylosing spondylitis.

The chain employs TRBV20-1 and TRBJ2-5; D is perhaps TRBD2 (6 bases). This CDR3 contains 14 residues. The ends were cut back, 0 bases at V and 5 bases at J, with 13 bases in the middle. In germline, CDR1 is DFQATT, CDR2 SNEGSKA (reference sequence). This CDR3 is CSARDLWEEETQYF. CDR3 sequence (DNA): TGCAGTGCTAGAGATCTCTGGGAGGAGGAGACCCAGTACTTC.

J is TRBJ1-5 and V is TRBV28; no firm D call. The V end was cut by 4 bases, the J end by 0 bases, with 7 bases between. The CDR3 consists of 14 residues. Germline CDR1 and CDR2: MDHEN and SYDVKM. CDR3 sequence (DNA): TGTGCCAGCAGTTCGGGGAATAGCAATCAGCCCCAGCATTTT. It specifies CASSSGNSNQPQHF.

A few counts support this clonotype. CDR3 sequence reads: CASSGTSGPNYEQYF. Here the CDR3 DNA reads TGTGCCAGCAGCGGAACCAGCGGGCCTAACTACGAGCAGTACTTC. The V and J genes are TRBV5-6 and TRBJ2-7, with a weak D call TRBD2 (6 bases). V was trimmed by 4 bases and J by 3 bases, leaving 17 bases between them. Germline CDR1 and CDR2: SGHDT and YYEEEE. CDR3 length equals 15 residues. Full variable domain (missing parts from reference TRBV5-6 and TRBJ2-7): DAGVTQSPTHLIKTRGQQVTLRCSPKSGHDTVSWYQQALGQGPQFIFQYYEEEERQRGNFPDRFSGHQFPNYSSELNVNALLLGDSALYLCASSGTSGPNYEQYFGPGTRLTVT.

This chain uses TRBV11-2 with TRBJ2-7; D could derive from TRBD1 or TRBD2 (5 bases each). Germline V gives CDR1 SGHAT, CDR2 FQNNGV. CDR3 length: 14 residues. With 3 bases removed from V and 6 bases from J, the gap between germline ends came to 15 bases. CDR3 coding DNA: TGTGCCAGCAGCTTGGGCCAGGGCGGGTTCGAGCAGTACTTC. Translating gives CASSLGQGGFEQYF.

This clonotype was seen more than once but under ten times. CDR3 nucleotides: TGTGCCAGCAGTTACTCGAGACTACTCACCTACAATGAGCAGTTCTTC. Residues: CASSYSRLLTYNEQFF. This rearrangement joins TRBV6-2 or TRBV6-3 to TRBJ2-1, with a possible D match to TRBD2 (5 bases). The germline gives CDR1 MNHEY, CDR2 SVGEGT. Trimming removed 0 bases at V and 2 bases at J, with 11 bases between. The CDR3 length is 16 residues.

This clonotype was counted between two and nine times. The V gene is TRBV12-5, the J gene TRBJ1-2; no reliable D call. Trimming removed 3 bases from V and 0 bases from J, with 5 bases in between. This CDR3 comprises 13 residues. Germline V gene lookup returns CDR1 LGHNT and CDR2 FRNRAP. For the CDR3, the DNA is TGTGCTAGTGGTTTAAGTCCTAACTATGGCTACACCTTC. Protein product: CASGLSPNYGYTF.

In this sample, this clonotype turned up many times. The J gene is TRBJ1-5, the V gene TRBV12-3 or TRBV12-4; no firm D call. The CDR3 consists of 13 residues. Trimming took off 3 bases at V and 4 bases at J, with 7 bases between the two ends. CDR3 coding DNA: TGTGCCAGCAGTTTTGTCGGGAATCAGCCCCAGCATTTT. Translated, it gives CASSFVGNQPQHF.

The V call is TRBV30, the J call TRBJ1-1; D is undetermined. The CDR3 consists of 13 residues. Trimming left V 5 bases short and J 1 base short, with 11 bases between. The germline gives CDR1 GTSNPN, CDR2 SVGIG (reference sequence). This CDR3 reads CAWQHTPNTEAFF. In DNA form, the CDR3 reads TGTGCCTGGCAACATACCCCGAACACTGAAGCTTTCTTT.

V usage is TRBV4-1 and J usage is TRBJ1-5, with 7 bases identical to TRBD1. Germline V gives CDR1 MGHRA, CDR2 YSYEKL. V lost 1 base, J lost 4 bases, and 4 bases stayed unmatched. The CDR3 is 15 amino acids. In nucleotides, the CDR3 is TGCGCCAGCAGCCAAGCAACAGGGGTAAATCAGCCCCAGCATTTT. It encodes CASSQATGVNQPQHF.

The CDR3 DNA is TGCGCCAGCAGCTGGACAGGGGGTGTAACTGAAGCTTTCTTT. Residues: CASSWTGGVTEAFF. The V gene is TRBV5-1, the J gene TRBJ1-1, with 10 bases matching TRBD1. The germline V gene has CDR1 SGHRS and CDR2 YFSETQ. The CDR3 is 14 amino acids. J lost 5 bases, V lost 3 bases, and 4 bases had no gene match.

V and J are TRBV7-3 and TRBJ1-6; D remains unclear. Germline values: CDR1 SGHTA, CDR2 FQGTGA. This CDR3 comprises 13 residues. Trimming stripped 1 base from V and 9 bases from J, with 7 bases between. The CDR3 spells CASSLIGGSPLHF. The CDR3 coding sequence is TGTGCCAGCAGCTTAATTGGTGGTTCACCCCTCCACTTT. Full variable domain (missing parts from reference TRBV7-3 and TRBJ1-6): GAGVSQTPSNKVTEKGKYVELRCDPISGHTALYWYRQSLGQGPEFLIYFQGTGAADDSGLPNDRFFAVRPEGSVSTLKIQRTERGDSAVYLCASSLIGGSPLHFGNGTRLTVT.

The chain couples TRBV11-2 to TRBJ1-5; no firm D call. The V and J ends lost 1 base and 8 bases respectively, with 15 bases between them. The CDR3 spans 15 residues. CDR1 SGHAT and CDR2 FQNNGV come from the germline V gene. CDR3 sequence: CASSLGPGESEPQHF. The CDR3 bases are TGTGCCAGCAGCTTAGGGCCGGGAGAATCCGAGCCCCAGCATTTT.

This clonotype was counted between two and nine times. CDR3 sequence (DNA): TGTGCCAGCAGTGGGGGGTACACCGGGGAGCTGTTTTTT. It translates to CASSGGYTGELFF. The gene calls are TRBV27 and TRBJ2-2; D perhaps matches TRBD2 (6 bases). CDR1 and CDR2 from the germline V gene are MNHEY and SMNVEV (reference sequence). Trimming pared 5 bases from V and 3 bases from J, leaving 7 bases between. CDR3 length: 13 amino acids.

This clonotype showed up just a few times. The CDR3 spells CASSFWEGTHNQPQHF. As DNA, the CDR3 is TGTGCCAGCAGCTTTTGGGAAGGGACTCACAATCAGCCCCAGCATTTT. The chain carries TRBV12-3 or TRBV12-4 and TRBJ1-5, with D possibly being TRBD1 (5 bases). The CDR3 runs to 16 residues. Trimming cost V 6 bases and J 3 bases, with 18 bases left between them.

This clonotype was counted ten times or more. The chain is built from TRBV12-3 or TRBV12-4 and TRBJ2-1; no reliable D call. The CDR3 extends over 12 amino acids. With 2 bases removed from V and 10 bases from J, the gap between germline ends came to 9 bases. This CDR3 is CASSLIGREQFF. DNA for the CDR3: TGTGCCAGCAGTTTAATTGGGCGGGAGCAGTTCTTC.

This clonotype was seen many times. V usage is TRBV29-1 and J usage is TRBJ2-1; 10 bases are a match to TRBD1. J gave up 6 bases and V 3 bases, and 8 bases lay outside the gene matches. This CDR3 is built from 15 residues. Germline assignment: CDR1 SQVTM and CDR2 ANQGSEA. The DNA for the CDR3 is TGCAGCGTTGAGCTCAGGGACAGGGGAGTCAATGAGCAGTTCTTC. Translating it yields CSVELRDRGVNEQFF.

V and J are TRBV29-1 and TRBJ2-7; 8 bases map to TRBD1. From germline, CDR1 is SQVTM and CDR2 ANQGSEA. CDR3 length: 13 residues. With V trimmed by 6 bases and J by 4 bases, 8 bases remained unmatched. CDR3 sequence: CSVGRTGRYEQYF. CDR3 nucleotides: TGCAGCGTGGGAAGGACAGGGCGATACGAGCAGTACTTC.

This rearrangement joins TRBV7-6 to TRBJ2-3; 11 nucleotides line up with TRBD2. CDR1 is SGHVS and CDR2 is FNYEAQ in the germline V gene. Trimming took 1 base from V and 5 from J; bases not matched to a gene: 5. The CDR3 contains 16 residues. CDR3 nucleotides: TGTGCCAGCAGCTTAGGTAGCGGGGGGGCCAGAGATACGCAGTATTTT. This gives the protein CASSLGSGGARDTQYF.

This chain connects TRBV29-1 to TRBJ1-2, with a possible D match to TRBD1 (6 bases). Deletions cut 8 bases from V and 3 bases from J, with 19 bases between. CDR1 and CDR2 from the germline V gene are SQVTM and ANQGSEA. This CDR3 is built from 14 residues. The DNA for the CDR3 is TGCAGCTTCGGCCCGGGGGGCGAGGACTATGGCTACACCTTC. This codes for CSFGPGGEDYGYTF.

The CDR3 sequence is CASSQGPAVSYGYTF. In DNA form, the CDR3 reads TGCGCCAGCAGCCAAGGGCCAGCAGTGAGCTATGGCTACACCTTC. The chain combines TRBV4-1 with TRBJ1-2, with unresolved D. Germline CDR1 and CDR2: MGHRA and YSYEKL. V shed 1 base and J shed 4 bases, with 13 bases lying between them. This CDR3 has 15 residues.

The chain carries TRBV29-1 and TRBJ1-1; D is uncertain. The CDR3 length is 15 residues. Per the germline V gene, CDR1 is SQVTM and CDR2 is ANQGSEA. Between the trimmed V and J ends, which lost 4 bases and 2 bases, there was a span of 17 bases. CDR3 region: CSVVPGYTINTEAFF. The CDR3 DNA reads TGCAGCGTTGTACCGGGGTACACCATAAACACTGAAGCTTTCTTT.